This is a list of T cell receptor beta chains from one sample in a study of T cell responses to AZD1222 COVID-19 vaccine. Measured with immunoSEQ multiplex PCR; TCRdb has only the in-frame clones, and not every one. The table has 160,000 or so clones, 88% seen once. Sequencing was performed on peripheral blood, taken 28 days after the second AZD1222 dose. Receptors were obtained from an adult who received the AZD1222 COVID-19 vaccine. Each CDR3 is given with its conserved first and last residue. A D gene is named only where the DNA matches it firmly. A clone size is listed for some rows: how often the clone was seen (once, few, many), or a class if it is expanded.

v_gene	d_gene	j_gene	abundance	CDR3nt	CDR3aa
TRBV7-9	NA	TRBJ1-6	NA	TGTGCCAGCAGCTCGAACAATGAGTATAATTCACCCCTCCACTTT	CASSSNNEYNSPLHF
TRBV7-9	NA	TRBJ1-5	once	TGTGCCAGCAGCGGAGACAGTCAGCCCCAGCATTTT	CASSGDSQPQHF
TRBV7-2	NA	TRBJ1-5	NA	TGTGCCAGCAGCTTAAATTTTTTGGATCAGCCCCAGCATTTT	CASSLNFLDQPQHF
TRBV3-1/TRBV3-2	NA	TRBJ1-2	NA	TGTGCCAGCAGCCCAAACGGCGCAGGGATGGGCTATGGCTACACCTTC	CASSPNGAGMGYGYTF
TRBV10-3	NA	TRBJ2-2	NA	TGTGCCATCAGTGCGGCGGGCTCCCGACCCGGGGAGCTGTTTTTT	CAISAAGSRPGELFF
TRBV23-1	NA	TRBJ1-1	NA	TGCGCCAGCAGTCATCGGGGACCCTCCCGAGCTGAAGCTTTCTTT	CASSHRGPSRAEAFF
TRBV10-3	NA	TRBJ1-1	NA	TGTGCCATCAGCGGGACCCCCTCGATTGCTTTCTTT	CAISGTPSIAFF
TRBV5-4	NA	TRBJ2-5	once	TGTGCCAGCAGCTTTTCTAGCAGGGGCCAAGAGACCCAGTACTTC	CASSFSSRGQETQYF
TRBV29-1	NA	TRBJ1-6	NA	TGCAGCGTTGCCCCAGGACTAAATTCACCCCTCCACTTT	CSVAPGLNSPLHF
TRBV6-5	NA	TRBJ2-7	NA	TGTGCCAGCAGTTACTCAAAGACAGGATCCTACGAGCAGTACTTC	CASSYSKTGSYEQYF
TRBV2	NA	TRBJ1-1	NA	TGTGCCAGCAGCCCGGACCTAGGGGCTGAAGCTTTCTTT	CASSPDLGAEAFF
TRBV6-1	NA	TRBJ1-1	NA	TGTGCCAGCAGTGAATTCAACGGACGAGACACTGAAGCTTTCTTT	CASSEFNGRDTEAFF
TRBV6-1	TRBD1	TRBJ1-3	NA	TGTGCCAGCAGTGAAGGGACAGGGATCGGAAACACCATATATTTT	CASSEGTGIGNTIYF
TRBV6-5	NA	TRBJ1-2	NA	TGTGCCAGCAGTACTGGAGGGTTTGGTAACTATGGCTACACCTTC	CASSTGGFGNYGYTF
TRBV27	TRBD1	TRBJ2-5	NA	TGTGCCAGCAGTGGATTGGGACAGGATCCGCCCGGAGGAGAGACCCAGTACTTC	CASSGLGQDPPGGETQYF
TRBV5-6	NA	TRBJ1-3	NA	TGTGCCAGCAGCTTGGTAGGCTCTGGAAACACCATATATTTT	CASSLVGSGNTIYF
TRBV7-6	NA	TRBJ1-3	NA	TGTGCCAGCAGCTTTAGCGCCGACTCCTCTGGAAACACCATATATTTT	CASSFSADSSGNTIYF
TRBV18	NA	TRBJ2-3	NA	TGTGCCAGCTCACCACCCTCTAGAGGGACAGATACGCAGTATTTT	CASSPPSRGTDTQYF
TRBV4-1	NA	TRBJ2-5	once	TGCGCCAGCAGCCAAGATCTCTTCGGGGCTAGGGACCAAGAGACCCAGTACTTC	CASSQDLFGARDQETQYF
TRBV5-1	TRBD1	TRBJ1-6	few	TGCGCCAGCAGCTTGAACGGACAGGGGGCATCACCCCTCCACTTT	CASSLNGQGASPLHF
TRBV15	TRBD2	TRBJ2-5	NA	TGTGCCACCAGTAGTAAGCGGGGGGTTAAAGAGACCCAGTACTTC	CATSSKRGVKETQYF
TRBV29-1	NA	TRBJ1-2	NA	TGCAGCGTTGATACCGGGTTGGACGGCTACACCTTC	CSVDTGLDGYTF
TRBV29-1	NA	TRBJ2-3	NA	TGCAGCGTCCTTACAGAAACAGATACGCAGTATTTT	CSVLTETDTQYF
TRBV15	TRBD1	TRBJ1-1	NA	TGTGCCACCAGCTCAATGACAGGGGTGGGCACTGAAGCTTTCTTT	CATSSMTGVGTEAFF
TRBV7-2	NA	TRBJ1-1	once	TGTGCCAGCAGCTTAGCTCCGCAGGGCGGAGGGTCTTTCTTT	CASSLAPQGGGSFF
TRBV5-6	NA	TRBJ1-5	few	TGTGCCAGCAGCTTGAGTTGGGGAATCAATCAGCCCCAGCATTTT	CASSLSWGINQPQHF
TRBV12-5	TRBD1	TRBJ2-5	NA	TGTGCTAGTGGACCCCCGGGGACAGGGGGCGGAGAGACCCAGTACTTC	CASGPPGTGGGETQYF
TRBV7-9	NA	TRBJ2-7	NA	TGTGCCAGCAGCCAGACAAACGACTACGAGCAGTACTTC	CASSQTNDYEQYF
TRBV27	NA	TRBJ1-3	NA	TGTGCCAGCAGTTTATTGGGGGGCGCGGGAAACACCATATATTTT	CASSLLGGAGNTIYF
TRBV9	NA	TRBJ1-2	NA	TGTGCCAGCAGCGTCAGTGCCGTGTACCGGGGGCAGAACAACACCTTC	CASSVSAVYRGQNNTF
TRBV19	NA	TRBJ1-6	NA	TGTGCCAGTAGAGGAGAGGGGGTTTTGGTTTCACCCCTCCACTTT	CASRGEGVLVSPLHF
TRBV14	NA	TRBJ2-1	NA	TGTGCCAGCAGCCTCCTAGGAGCCCTTTACAATGAGCAGTTCTTC	CASSLLGALYNEQFF
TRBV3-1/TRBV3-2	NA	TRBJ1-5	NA	TGTGCCAGCAGCCAAGGTGCAGGGTCTGGGCAGCCCCAGCATTTT	CASSQGAGSGQPQHF
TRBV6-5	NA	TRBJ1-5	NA	TGTGCCAGCAGTTACTCAAACAGTCAGCCCCAGCATTTT	CASSYSNSQPQHF
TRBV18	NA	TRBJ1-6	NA	TGTGCCAGCTCACCACAGGATAATAATTCACCCCTCCACTTT	CASSPQDNNSPLHF